This T cell receptor beta chain was captured in a study of T cell responses to AZD1222 COVID-19 vaccine. Study at large: Second doses that came at about 4 or about 12 weeks were put together.

General study results and limits: Reportedly, close to half of spike-specific TCRs are directed against unmutated variant regions. The study sampled repertoires only after the peak T cell response.

Profiled with immunoSEQ multiplex PCR; TCRdb holds only in-frame clones, not every one. Of roughly 80,000 clones in the sample, roughly 82% are singletons; the top ten hold about 3%. Germline CDR1 and CDR2: MRHNA and SNTAGT. V was trimmed by 0 bases and J by 3 bases, leaving 12 bases between them. The CDR3 has 16 amino acids. With regard to this clone: As yet, its antigen is unknown.

V is TRBV6-4 and J is TRBJ2-1, with D possibly being TRBD1 (7 bases). The clonotype was recovered from an adult in good health. The starting material was peripheral blood, obtained on day 0 of AZD1222 vaccination. This CDR3 reads CASSDSVQGGYNEQFF. DNA for the CDR3: TGTGCCAGCAGTGACTCTGTGCAGGGGGGCTACAATGAGCAGTTCTTC.